Each of the 4 T cell receptor beta chains below was sequenced from the same sample in a study of T cell responses to AZD1222 COVID-19 vaccine. The method was immunoSEQ multiplex PCR; TCRdb's version includes in-frame clones alone and lacks a portion of them. The sample includes around 99,000 clones, about nine tenths of them seen just once. The sample in question was peripheral blood, obtained 28 days after the second AZD1222 dose. These receptors all stem from an adult who received the AZD1222 COVID-19 vaccine.

The genes are TRBV7-8 and TRBJ2-5; the match to TRBD2 covers 10 bases. The CDR3 has 14 amino acids. CDR1 and CDR2 from the germline V gene are SGHVS and FQNEAQ. Unmatched junction bases numbered 7, after V lost 7 bases and J lost 5 bases. The chain's CDR3 is CASKEREGTETQYF. CDR3 in DNA: TGTGCCAGCAAGGAGCGGGAGGGCACTGAGACCCAGTACTTC.

The chain links TRBV4-3 to TRBJ1-5; D remains ambiguous. V was pared by 0 bases and J by 8 bases, with 20 bases between. The CDR3 loop spans 17 amino acids. The germline CDR1 and CDR2 sequences are LGHNA and YSLEER. CDR3 coding DNA: TGCGCCAGCAGCCAAGAAATAAGATCTGATGTGGCGGAGCCCCAGCATTTT. Translation gives CASSQEIRSDVAEPQHF.

The rearrangement uses TRBV3-1 (or the pseudogene TRBV3-2) and TRBJ1-2, with D unresolved. This CDR3 region has 14 residues. The V and J ends lost 2 bases and 4 bases respectively, with 11 bases between them. The germline CDR1 and CDR2 sequences are LGHDT and YNNKEL (reference sequence). DNA for the CDR3: TGTGCCAGCAGCCAAAGACCGTCATCCTATGGCTACACCTTC. Protein product: CASSQRPSSYGYTF.

This chain links TRBV18 with TRBJ2-4, with 7 bases that match TRBD1. Looked up from germline, CDR1 is KGHSH and CDR2 is LQKENI. The CDR3 contains 17 residues. The V and J ends lost 2 bases and 0 bases, in that order; junction bases with no gene match: 7. The CDR3 is CASSPSPGTVAKNIQYF. DNA for the CDR3: TGTGCCAGCTCACCATCACCCGGGACAGTAGCCAAAAACATTCAGTACTTC.